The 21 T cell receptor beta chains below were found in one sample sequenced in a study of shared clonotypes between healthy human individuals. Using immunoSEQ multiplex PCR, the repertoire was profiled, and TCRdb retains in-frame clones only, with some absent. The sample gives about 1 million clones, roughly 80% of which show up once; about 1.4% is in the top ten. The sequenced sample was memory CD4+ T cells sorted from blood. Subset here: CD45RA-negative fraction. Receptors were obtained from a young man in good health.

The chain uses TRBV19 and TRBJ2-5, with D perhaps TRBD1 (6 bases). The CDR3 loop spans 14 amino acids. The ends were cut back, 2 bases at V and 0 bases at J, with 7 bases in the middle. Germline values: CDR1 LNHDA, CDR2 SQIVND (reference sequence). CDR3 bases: TGTGCCAGTAGTATACACAGGGACCAAGAGACCCAGTACTTC. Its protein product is CASSIHRDQETQYF. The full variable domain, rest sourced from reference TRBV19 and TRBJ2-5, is DGGITQSPKYLFRKEGQNVTLSCEQNLNHDAMYWYRQDPGQGLRLIYYSQIVNDFQKGDIAEGYSVSREKKESFPLTVTSAQKNPTAFYLCASSIHRDQETQYFGPGTRLLVL.

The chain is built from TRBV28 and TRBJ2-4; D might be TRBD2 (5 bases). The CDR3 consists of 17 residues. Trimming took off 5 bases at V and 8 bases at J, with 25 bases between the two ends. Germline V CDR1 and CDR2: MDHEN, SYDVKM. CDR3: CASSTIRATITIDIQYF. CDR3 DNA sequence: TGTGCCAGCAGTACCATCAGAGCGACTATCACGATCGACATTCAGTACTTC.

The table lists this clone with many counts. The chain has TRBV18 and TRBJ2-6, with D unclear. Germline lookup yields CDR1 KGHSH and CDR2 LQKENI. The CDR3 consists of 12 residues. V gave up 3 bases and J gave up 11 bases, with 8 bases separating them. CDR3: CASSPGLHVLTF. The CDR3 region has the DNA TGTGCCAGCTCACCCGGGCTCCACGTCCTGACTTTC.

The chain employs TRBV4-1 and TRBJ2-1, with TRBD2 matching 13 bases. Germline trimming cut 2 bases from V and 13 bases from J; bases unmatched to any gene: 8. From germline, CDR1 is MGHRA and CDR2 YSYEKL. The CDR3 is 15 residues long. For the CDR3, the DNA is TGCGCCAGCAGCCAACTAGGACTAGCGGGGGTAGAACAGTTCTTC. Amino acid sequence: CASSQLGLAGVEQFF.

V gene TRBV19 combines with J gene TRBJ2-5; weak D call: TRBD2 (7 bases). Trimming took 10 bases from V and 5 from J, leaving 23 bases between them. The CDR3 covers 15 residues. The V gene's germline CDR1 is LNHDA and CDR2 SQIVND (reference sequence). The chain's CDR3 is CATSLGGGAQETQYF. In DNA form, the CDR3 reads TGTGCCACCTCTCTCGGAGGGGGGGCACAGGAGACCCAGTACTTC.

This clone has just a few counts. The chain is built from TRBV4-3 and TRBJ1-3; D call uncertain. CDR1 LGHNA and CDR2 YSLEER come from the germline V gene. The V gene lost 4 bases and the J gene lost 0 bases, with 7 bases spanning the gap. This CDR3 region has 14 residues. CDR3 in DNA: TGCGCCAGCAGCCTGACCGGCTCTGGAAACACCATATATTTT. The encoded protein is CASSLTGSGNTIYF.

The CDR3 DNA is TGTGCCAGCAGCGCCGGGACTAGGGGAGAAGAGACCCAGTACTTC. It translates to CASSAGTRGEETQYF. The chain has TRBV5-4 and TRBJ2-5; TRBD2 matches 8 bases. J was trimmed by 3 bases and V by 4 bases; bases with no gene match: 8. This CDR3 has 15 residues. Germline CDR1 and CDR2: SGHNT and YYREEE (reference sequence).

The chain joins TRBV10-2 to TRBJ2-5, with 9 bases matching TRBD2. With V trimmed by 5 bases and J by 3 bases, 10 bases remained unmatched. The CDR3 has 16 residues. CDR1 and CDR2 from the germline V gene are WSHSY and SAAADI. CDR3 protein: CASSYIAGEGEETQYF. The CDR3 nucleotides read TGCGCCAGCAGTTACATAGCGGGAGAAGGGGAAGAGACCCAGTACTTC.

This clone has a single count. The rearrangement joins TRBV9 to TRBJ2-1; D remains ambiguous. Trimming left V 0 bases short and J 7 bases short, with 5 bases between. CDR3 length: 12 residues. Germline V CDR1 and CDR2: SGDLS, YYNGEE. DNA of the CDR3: TGTGCCAGCAGCGTAGCAACGAATGAGCAGTTCTTC. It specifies CASSVATNEQFF. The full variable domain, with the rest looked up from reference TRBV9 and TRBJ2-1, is DSGVTQTPKHLITATGQRVTLRCSPRSGDLSVYWYQQSLDQGLQFLIQYYNGEERAKGNILERFSAQQFPDLHSELNLSSLELGDSALYFCASSVATNEQFFGPGTRLTVL.

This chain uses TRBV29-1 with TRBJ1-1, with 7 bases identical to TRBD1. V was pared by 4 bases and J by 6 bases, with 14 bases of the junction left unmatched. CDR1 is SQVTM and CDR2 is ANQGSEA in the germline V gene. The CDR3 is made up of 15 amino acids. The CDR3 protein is CSVGDRSRGGAEAFF. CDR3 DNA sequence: TGCAGCGTTGGTGACAGGTCCAGGGGGGGTGCTGAAGCTTTCTTT.

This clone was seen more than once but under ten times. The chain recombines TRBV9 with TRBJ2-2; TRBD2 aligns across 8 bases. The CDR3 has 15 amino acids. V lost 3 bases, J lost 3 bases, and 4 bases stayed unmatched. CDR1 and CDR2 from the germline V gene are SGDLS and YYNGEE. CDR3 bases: TGTGCCAGCAGCGGACTAGCGATGGACACCGGGGAGCTGTTTTTT. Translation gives CASSGLAMDTGELFF.

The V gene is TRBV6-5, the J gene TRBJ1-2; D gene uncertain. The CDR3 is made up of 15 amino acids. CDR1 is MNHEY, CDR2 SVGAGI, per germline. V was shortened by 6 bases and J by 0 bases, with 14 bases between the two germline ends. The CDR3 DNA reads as TGTGCCAGCAGCTCCCATTCTCGGACTAACTATGGCTACACCTTC. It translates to CASSSHSRTNYGYTF.

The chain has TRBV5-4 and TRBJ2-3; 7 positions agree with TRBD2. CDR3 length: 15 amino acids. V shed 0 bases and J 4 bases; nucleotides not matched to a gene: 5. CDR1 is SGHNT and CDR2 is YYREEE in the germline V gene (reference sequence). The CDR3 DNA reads TGTGCCAGCAGCTTGGGTGGACTAGGTTCAGATACGCAGTATTTT. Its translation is CASSLGGLGSDTQYF.

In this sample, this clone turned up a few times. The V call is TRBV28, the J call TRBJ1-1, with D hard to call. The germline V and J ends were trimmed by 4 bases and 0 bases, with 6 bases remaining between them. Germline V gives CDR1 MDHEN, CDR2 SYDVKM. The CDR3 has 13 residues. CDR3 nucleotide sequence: TGTGCCAGCAGTTCCAGAATGAACACTGAAGCTTTCTTT. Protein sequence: CASSSRMNTEAFF. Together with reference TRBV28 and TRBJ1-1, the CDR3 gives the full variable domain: DVKVTQSSRYLVKRTGEKVFLECVQDMDHENMFWYRQDPGLGLRLIYFSYDVKMKEKGDIPEGYSVSREKKERFSLILESASTNQTSMYLCASSSRMNTEAFFGQGTRLTVV.

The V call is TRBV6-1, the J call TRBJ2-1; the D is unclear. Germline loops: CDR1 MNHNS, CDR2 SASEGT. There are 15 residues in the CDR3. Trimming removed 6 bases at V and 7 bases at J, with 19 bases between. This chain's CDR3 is CASRADSPLLNEQFF. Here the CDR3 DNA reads TGTGCCAGCAGGGCCGACTCACCCCTTCTTAATGAGCAGTTCTTC.

As DNA, the CDR3 is TGTGCCAGCAGTTTAATGAGGGCGGGACTCTACCGGGGCAATCAGCCCCAGCATTTT. Translating it yields CASSLMRAGLYRGNQPQHF. The gene calls are TRBV28 and TRBJ1-5; weak D call: TRBD1 (5 bases). Trimming removed 2 bases at V and 2 bases at J, with 22 bases between. This CDR3 comprises 19 residues. Looked up from germline, CDR1 is MDHEN and CDR2 is SYDVKM.

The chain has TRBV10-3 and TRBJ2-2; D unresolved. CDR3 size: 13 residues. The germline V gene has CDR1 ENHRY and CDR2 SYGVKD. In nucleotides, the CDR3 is TGTGGGATCACGGCCGACAACACCGGGGAGCTGTTTTTT. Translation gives CGITADNTGELFF.

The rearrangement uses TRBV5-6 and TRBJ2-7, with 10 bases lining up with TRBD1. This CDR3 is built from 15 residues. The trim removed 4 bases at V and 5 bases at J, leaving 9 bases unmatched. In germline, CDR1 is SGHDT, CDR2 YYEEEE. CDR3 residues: CASSKPTGGADEQYF. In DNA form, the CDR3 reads TGTGCCAGCAGCAAACCGACAGGGGGCGCCGACGAGCAGTACTTC.

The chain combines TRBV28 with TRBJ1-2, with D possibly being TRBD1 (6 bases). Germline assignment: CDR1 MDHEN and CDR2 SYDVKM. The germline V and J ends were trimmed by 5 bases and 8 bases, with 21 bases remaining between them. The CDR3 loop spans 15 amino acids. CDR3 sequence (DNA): TGTGCCAGCAGTCCCCCGGGCGGGGGCCTATTAGGCTACACCTTC. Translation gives CASSPPGGGLLGYTF.

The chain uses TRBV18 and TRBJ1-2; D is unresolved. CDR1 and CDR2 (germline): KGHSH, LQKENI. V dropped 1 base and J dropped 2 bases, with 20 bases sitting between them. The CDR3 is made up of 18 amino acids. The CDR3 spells CASSPLIQDPQKNYGYTF. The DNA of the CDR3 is TGTGCCAGCTCACCACTGATCCAGGACCCCCAAAAGAACTATGGCTACACCTTC. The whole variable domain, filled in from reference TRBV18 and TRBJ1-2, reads NAGVMQNPRHLVRRRGQEARLRCSPMKGHSHVYWYRQLPEEGLKFMVYLQKENIIDESGMPKERFSAEFPKEGPSILRIQQVVRGDSAAYFCASSPLIQDPQKNYGYTFGSGTRLTVV.

DNA of the CDR3: TGTGCCAGCAGTGTCACTAGCGGGGGGGCCGCTGGGGCCAACGTCCTGACTTTC. Its protein product is CASSVTSGGAAGANVLTF. The chain carries TRBV6-1 and TRBJ2-6, with TRBD2 matching over 13 bases. The CDR3 is 18 amino acids. Germline CDR1 is MNHNS and CDR2 is SASEGT. Losses at the gene ends were 4 bases for V and 2 bases for J; bases not matched to a gene: 5.